Below are 12 T cell receptor beta chains sequenced from a single sample in a study of blood T cell repertoires in COVID-19. Libraries were prepared by immunoSEQ multiplex PCR; TCRdb keeps only in-frame clonotypes and omits some of them. The repertoire includes approximately 210,000 clones, approximately 80% of them detected once, and 10% to 13% sits in the top ten. The sequencing sample was made of peripheral blood. The receptors stem from a woman aged 80 or older with COVID-19, enrolled during active disease.

The V and J genes are TRBV18 and TRBJ2-1; TRBD1 matches at 8 bases. Germline loops: CDR1 KGHSH, CDR2 LQKENI. The CDR3 runs 13 residues. J was trimmed by 6 bases and V by 6 bases; bases with no gene match: 4. The CDR3 is CASSGDRGNEQFF. Written as DNA, the CDR3 is TGTGCCAGCTCCGGCGACAGGGGCAATGAGCAGTTCTTC.

This clone has a single count. The gene calls are TRBV28 and TRBJ2-6, with TRBD1 matching over 10 bases. The J segment lost 1 base and the V segment lost 6 bases, leaving 6 bases of the junction unmatched. CDR3 size: 17 residues. Germline CDR1 is MDHEN and CDR2 is SYDVKM. CDR3 residues: CASRVTGGGSGANVLTF. CDR3 nucleotide sequence: TGTGCCAGCAGGGTGACAGGGGGCGGTTCTGGGGCCAACGTCCTGACTTTC.

This clone appeared a single time. The chain has TRBV20-1 and TRBJ2-5; no definite D call. The germline V gene encodes CDR1 DFQATT and CDR2 SNEGSKA (reference sequence). The CDR3 runs 12 residues. The germline V and J ends were trimmed by 3 bases and 3 bases, with 8 bases remaining between them. The CDR3 DNA reads as TGCAGTGCTAGTTCGCAGAAAGAGACCCAGTACTTC. It specifies CSASSQKETQYF.

This chain uses TRBV11-2 with TRBJ1-3; 10 bases line up with TRBD1. Trimming cost V 6 bases and J 1 base; bases outside gene matches: 0. The CDR3 sequence is 14 residues long. Per the germline V gene, CDR1 is SGHAT and CDR2 is FQNNGV. This chain's CDR3 is CASRDRGSGNTIYF. Written as DNA, the CDR3 is TGTGCCAGCAGGGACAGGGGGTCTGGAAACACCATATATTTT.

This chain joins TRBV4-2 and TRBJ2-5; 10 bases are shared with TRBD2. Germline-derived CDR1 and CDR2 are LGHNA and YNFKEQ. V trimming: 2 bases; J trimming: 5 bases; junction bases outside the gene matches: 5. The CDR3 has 15 residues. The CDR3 coding sequence is TGTGCCAGCAGCCAATCGGGGACTAGCGCTGAGACCCAGTACTTC. It translates to CASSQSGTSAETQYF.

This clone was found a few times. The chain joins TRBV19 to TRBJ1-2; 9 bases align to TRBD1. Germline V gives CDR1 LNHDA, CDR2 SQIVND (reference sequence). After removal of 4 bases from V and 8 bases from J, the junction contained 14 bases not matched to a gene. This CDR3 has 16 amino acids. The CDR3 DNA is TGTGCCAGTAGTAAGACAGGGGGTCTAAACAGGGGCGGCTACACCTTC. This encodes CASSKTGGLNRGGYTF.

This clone appeared a few times. The chain joins TRBV5-1 to TRBJ1-2, with TRBD1 as a possible D gene (5 bases). Germline V CDR1 and CDR2: SGHRS, YFSETQ. Trimming pared 2 bases from V and 7 bases from J, leaving 6 bases between. This CDR3 comprises 11 residues. DNA for the CDR3: TGCGCCAGCAGCTTCCAGGGTGGCTACACCTTC. It codes for CASSFQGGYTF. Combining the CDR3 with reference TRBV5-1 and TRBJ1-2 gives the whole variable domain KAGVTQTPRYLIKTRGQQVTLSCSPISGHRSVSWYQQTPGQGLQFLFEYFSETQRNKGNFPGRFSGRQFSNSRSEMNVSTLELGDSALYLCASSFQGGYTFGSGTRLTVV.

Only one count was recorded for this clone. The J gene is TRBJ1-2, the V gene TRBV3-1 (or the pseudogene TRBV3-2); the D is unclear. This CDR3 has 16 residues. Trimming pared 1 base from V and 8 bases from J, leaving 20 bases between. CDR1 is LGHDT and CDR2 is YNNKEL in the germline V gene (reference sequence). The CDR3 DNA sequence: TGTGCCAGCAGCCAAGTATACTCGGGAAGCCCGGACGGCTACACCTTC. Protein sequence: CASSQVYSGSPDGYTF.

This rearrangement joins TRBV11-3 to TRBJ2-7, with D perhaps TRBD2 (6 bases). This CDR3 spans 13 amino acids. The V end lost 0 bases, the J end lost 4 bases, and 7 bases lay between the germline ends. The germline gives CDR1 SGHNT, CDR2 YENEEA. For the CDR3, the DNA is TGTGCCAGCAGCTTAGAGGGGGGTTACGAGCAGTACTTC. Translating gives CASSLEGGYEQYF.

This chain uses TRBV5-1 with TRBJ2-5; unclear D gene. V dropped 1 base and J dropped 5 bases, with 6 bases sitting between them. The CDR3 spans 12 residues. Germline V gene lookup returns CDR1 SGHRS and CDR2 YFSETQ. The CDR3 DNA reads TGCGCCAGCAGCTTGCCCTCCGAGACCCAGTACTTC. Amino acids: CASSLPSETQYF.

The rearrangement uses TRBV6-5 and TRBJ2-1, with D tentatively TRBD1 (6 bases). The ends were cut back, 4 bases at V and 6 bases at J, with 19 bases in the middle. The CDR3 consists of 16 residues. Germline values: CDR1 MNHEY, CDR2 SVGAGI. In DNA form, the CDR3 reads TGTGCCAGCAGTTCGATTGACAGGATGACTGGCAATGAGCAGTTCTTC. It is translated as CASSSIDRMTGNEQFF.

This chain uses TRBV6-4 with TRBJ1-2; 8 nucleotides line up with TRBD1. The CDR3 runs 16 residues. After removal of 2 bases from V and 7 bases from J, the junction contained 12 bases not matched to a gene. Germline V gene sequence: CDR1 MRHNA, CDR2 SNTAGT. The CDR3 reads CASSDGTFTGGGGYTF. CDR3 bases: TGTGCCAGCAGTGACGGGACCTTCACAGGGGGAGGTGGCTACACCTTC.